This TCR beta chain was sequenced during a study of Ad26.COV2.S vaccination and SARS-CoV-2 variants. Study-wide results and limits: Relative to placebo recipients, vaccine recipients exhibited elevated spike-specific TCR breadth. The TCR breadth and depth analyses may have understated or missed part of the total T cell responses.

Note on this clone: Its antigen is not identified.

Sequenced by immunoSEQ multiplex PCR; TCRdb stores in-frame clones only, minus some. The sample yields about 400,000 clones, less than 90% seen once. This CDR3 has 12 residues. Germline CDR1 reads MNHEY; CDR2 reads SVGAGI. V was shortened by 7 bases and J by 0 bases, with 7 bases between the two germline ends. Noted treatment: about 20 received Ad26.COV2.S at low or high dose, single or two shots; 5 received placebo; per-sample allocation not given. Samples were taken on day 63 after the first vaccine or placebo injection. The sample came from a Boston adult aged 18-55 years. The administered vaccine (an Ad26 vector) expressed Wuhan-strain SARS-CoV-2 spike.

Source: peripheral blood, taken in a trial of Ad26.COV2.S vaccine versus placebo. The chain couples TRBV6-5 to TRBJ2-7; unclear D gene. The origin of this receptor is a person aged 18-60 years who received the Ad26.COV2.S COVID-19 vaccine or a placebo. CDR3 protein: CASTYSSYEQYF. In nucleotides, the CDR3 is TGTGCCAGCACCTACAGCTCCTACGAGCAGTACTTC.